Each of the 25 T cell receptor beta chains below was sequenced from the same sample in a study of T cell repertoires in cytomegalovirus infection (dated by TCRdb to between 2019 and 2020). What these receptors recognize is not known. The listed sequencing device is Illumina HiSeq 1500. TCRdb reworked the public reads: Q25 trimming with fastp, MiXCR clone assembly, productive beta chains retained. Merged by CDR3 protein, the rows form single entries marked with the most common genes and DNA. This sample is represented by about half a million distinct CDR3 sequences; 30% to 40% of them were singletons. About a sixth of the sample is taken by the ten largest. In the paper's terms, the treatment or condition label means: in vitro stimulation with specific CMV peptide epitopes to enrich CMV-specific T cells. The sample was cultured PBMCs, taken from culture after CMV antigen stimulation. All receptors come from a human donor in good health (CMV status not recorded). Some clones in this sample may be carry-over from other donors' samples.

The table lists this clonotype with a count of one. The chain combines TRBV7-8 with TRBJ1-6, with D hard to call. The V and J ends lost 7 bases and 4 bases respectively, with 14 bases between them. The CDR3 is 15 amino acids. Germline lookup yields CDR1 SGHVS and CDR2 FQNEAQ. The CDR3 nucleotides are TGTGCCAGCAAACCCTCGGAAGGGTATAATTCACCCCTCCACTTT. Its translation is CASKPSEGYNSPLHF.

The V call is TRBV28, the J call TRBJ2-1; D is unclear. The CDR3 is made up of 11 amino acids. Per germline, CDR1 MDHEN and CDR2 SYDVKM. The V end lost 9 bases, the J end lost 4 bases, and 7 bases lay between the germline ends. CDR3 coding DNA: TGTGCCAGTAAATCATACAATGAGCAGTTCTTC. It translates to CASKSYNEQFF.

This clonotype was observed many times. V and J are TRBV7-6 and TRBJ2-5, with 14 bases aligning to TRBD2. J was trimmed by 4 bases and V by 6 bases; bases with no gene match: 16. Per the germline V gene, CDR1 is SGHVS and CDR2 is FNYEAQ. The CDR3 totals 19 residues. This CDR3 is CASRSLPGLAGATVETQYF. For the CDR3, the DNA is TGTGCCAGCAGATCTCTCCCGGGACTAGCGGGAGCGACGGTAGAGACCCAGTACTTC. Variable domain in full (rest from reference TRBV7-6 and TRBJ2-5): GAGVSQSPRYKVTKRGQDVALRCDPISGHVSLYWYRQALGQGPEFLTYFNYEAQQDKSGLPNDRFSAERPEGSISTLTIQRTEQRDSAMYRCASRSLPGLAGATVETQYFGPGTRLLVL.

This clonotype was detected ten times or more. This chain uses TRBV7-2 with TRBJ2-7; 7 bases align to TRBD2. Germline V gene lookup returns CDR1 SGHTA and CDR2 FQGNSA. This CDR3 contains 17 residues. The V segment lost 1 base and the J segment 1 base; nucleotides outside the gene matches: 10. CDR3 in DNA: TGTGCCAGCAGCTTAGGGAGGGCTAGCGGAAAATCCTACGAGCAGTACTTC. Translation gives CASSLGRASGKSYEQYF. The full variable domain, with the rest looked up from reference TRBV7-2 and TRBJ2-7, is GAGVSQSPSNKVTEKGKDVELRCDPISGHTALYWYRQSLGQGLEFLIYFQGNSAPDKSGLPSDRFSAERTGGSVSTLTIQRTQQEDSAVYLCASSLGRASGKSYEQYFGPGTRLTVT.

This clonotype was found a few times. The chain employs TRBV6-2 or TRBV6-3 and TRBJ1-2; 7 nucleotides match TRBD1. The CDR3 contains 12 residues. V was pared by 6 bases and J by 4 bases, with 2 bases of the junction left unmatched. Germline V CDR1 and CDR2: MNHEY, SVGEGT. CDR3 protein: CASRGTVYGYTF. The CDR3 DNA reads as TGTGCCAGCAGGGGGACAGTCTATGGCTACACCTTC.

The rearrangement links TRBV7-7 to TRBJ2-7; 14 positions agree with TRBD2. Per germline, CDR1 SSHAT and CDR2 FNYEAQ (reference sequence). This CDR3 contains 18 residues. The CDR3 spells CASSLVGLAGGESYEQYV. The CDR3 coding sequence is TGTGCTAGCAGCTTAGTAGGACTAGCGGGAGGCGAGTCCTACGAGCAGTACGTC.

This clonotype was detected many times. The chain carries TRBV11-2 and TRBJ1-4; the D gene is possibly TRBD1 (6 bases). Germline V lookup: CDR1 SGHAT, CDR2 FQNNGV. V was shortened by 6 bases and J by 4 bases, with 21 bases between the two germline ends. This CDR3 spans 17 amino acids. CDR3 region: CASRVTRSRTVNEKLFF. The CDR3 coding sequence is TGTGCCAGCAGGGTAACCAGAAGTCGGACAGTTAATGAAAAACTGTTTTTT.

The DNA of the CDR3 is TGTGCCAGCGGAGGCCTTTTGGACAGGTCGGGTCAGCCCCAGCATTTT. Its protein is CASGGLLDRSGQPQHF. The V gene is TRBV6-1, the J gene TRBJ1-5, with 7 bases matching TRBD1. The CDR3 is 16 residues long. Unmatched junction bases numbered 16, after V lost 8 bases and J lost 6 bases. CDR1 and CDR2 (germline): MNHNS, SASEGT.

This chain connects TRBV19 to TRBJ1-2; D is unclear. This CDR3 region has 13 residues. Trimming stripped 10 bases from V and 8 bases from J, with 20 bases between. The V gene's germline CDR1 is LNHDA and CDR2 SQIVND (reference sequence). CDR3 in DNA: TGTGCCACCGGAGGTGGGAGGTTGGGCGGCTACACCTTC. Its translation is CATGGGRLGGYTF. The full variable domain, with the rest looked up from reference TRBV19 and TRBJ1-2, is DGGITQSPKYLFRKEGQNVTLSCEQNLNHDAMYWYRQDPGQGLRLIYYSQIVNDFQKGDIAEGYSVSREKKESFPLTVTSAQKNPTAFYLCATGGGRLGGYTFGSGTRLTVV.

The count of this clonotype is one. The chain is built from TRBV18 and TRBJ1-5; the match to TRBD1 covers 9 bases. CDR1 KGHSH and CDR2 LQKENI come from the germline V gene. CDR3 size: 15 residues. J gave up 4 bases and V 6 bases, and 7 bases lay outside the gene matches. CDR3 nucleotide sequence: TGTGCCAGCTCTTTCGGGACAGGGACAAATCAGCCCCAGCATTTT. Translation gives CASSFGTGTNQPQHF. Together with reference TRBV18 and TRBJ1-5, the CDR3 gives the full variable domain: NAGVMQNPRHLVRRRGQEARLRCSPMKGHSHVYWYRQLPEEGLKFMVYLQKENIIDESGMPKERFSAEFPKEGPSILRIQQVVRGDSAAYFCASSFGTGTNQPQHFGDGTRLSIL.

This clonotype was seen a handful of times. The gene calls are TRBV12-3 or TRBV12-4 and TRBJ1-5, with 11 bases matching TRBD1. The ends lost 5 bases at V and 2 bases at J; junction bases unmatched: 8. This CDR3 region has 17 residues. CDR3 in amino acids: CASSLWTGGSGNQPQHF. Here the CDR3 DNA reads TGTGCCAGCAGTCTCTGGACAGGGGGCTCGGGCAATCAGCCCCAGCATTTT.

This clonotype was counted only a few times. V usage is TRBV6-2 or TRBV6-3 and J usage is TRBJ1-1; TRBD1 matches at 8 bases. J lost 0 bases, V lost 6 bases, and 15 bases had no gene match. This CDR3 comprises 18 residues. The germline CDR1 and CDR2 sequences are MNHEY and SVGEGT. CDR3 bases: TGTGCCAGCAGGGACAGGGACAGCGTCTTCCCCATGAACACTGAAGCTTTCTTT. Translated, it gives CASRDRDSVFPMNTEAFF.

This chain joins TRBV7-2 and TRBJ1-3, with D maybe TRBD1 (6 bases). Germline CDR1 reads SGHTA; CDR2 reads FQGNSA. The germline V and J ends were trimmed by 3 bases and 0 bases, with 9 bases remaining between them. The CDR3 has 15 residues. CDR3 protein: CASSFQQGSGNTIYF. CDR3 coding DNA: TGTGCCAGCAGCTTCCAACAGGGCTCTGGAAACACCATATATTTT.

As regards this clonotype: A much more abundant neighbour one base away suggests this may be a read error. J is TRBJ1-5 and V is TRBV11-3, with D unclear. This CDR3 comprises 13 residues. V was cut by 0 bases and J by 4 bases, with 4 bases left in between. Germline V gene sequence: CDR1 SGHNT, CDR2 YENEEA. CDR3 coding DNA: TGTGCCAGCAGCTTAGATTTTAATCAGCCCCAGCATTTT. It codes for CASSLDFNQPQHF.

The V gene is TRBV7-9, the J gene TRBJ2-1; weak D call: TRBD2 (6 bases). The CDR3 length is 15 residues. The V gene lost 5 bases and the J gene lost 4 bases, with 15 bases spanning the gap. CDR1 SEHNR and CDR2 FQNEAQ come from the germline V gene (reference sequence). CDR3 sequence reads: CASSRGGREYNEQFF. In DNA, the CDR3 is TGTGCCAGCAGCCGAGGAGGTCGGGAGTACAATGAGCAGTTCTTC.

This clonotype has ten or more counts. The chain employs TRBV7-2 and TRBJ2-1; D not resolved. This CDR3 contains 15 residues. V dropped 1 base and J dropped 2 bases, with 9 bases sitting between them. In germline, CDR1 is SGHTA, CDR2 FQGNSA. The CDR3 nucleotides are TGTGCCAGCAGCTTAGGGTCGGGCCCCTACAATGAGCAGTTCTTC. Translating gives CASSLGSGPYNEQFF.

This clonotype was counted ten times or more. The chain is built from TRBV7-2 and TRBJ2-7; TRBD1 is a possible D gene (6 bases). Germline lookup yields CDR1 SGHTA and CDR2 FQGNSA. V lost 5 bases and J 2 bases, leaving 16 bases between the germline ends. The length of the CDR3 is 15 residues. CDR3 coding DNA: TGTGCCAGCAGCCCTCAATCCGGGACACCCTACGAGCAGTACTTC. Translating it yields CASSPQSGTPYEQYF.

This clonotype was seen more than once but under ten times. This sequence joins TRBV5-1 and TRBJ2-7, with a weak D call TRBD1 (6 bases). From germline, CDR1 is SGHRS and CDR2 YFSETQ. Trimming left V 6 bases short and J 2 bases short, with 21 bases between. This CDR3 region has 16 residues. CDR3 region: CASNPLGTILAYEQYF. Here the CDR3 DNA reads TGCGCCAGCAACCCCCTCGGGACAATTTTGGCCTACGAGCAGTACTTC.

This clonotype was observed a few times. Here the CDR3 reads CASSLNPPASGSLNEQFF. DNA for the CDR3: TGTGCCAGCAGCTTAAACCCCCCAGCGAGCGGGAGCTTGAATGAGCAGTTCTTC. The chain has TRBV7-2 and TRBJ2-1, with 8 bases lining up with TRBD2. V shed 2 bases and J 7 bases; nucleotides not matched to a gene: 16. The CDR3 runs to 18 residues. The germline V gene has CDR1 SGHTA and CDR2 FQGNSA.

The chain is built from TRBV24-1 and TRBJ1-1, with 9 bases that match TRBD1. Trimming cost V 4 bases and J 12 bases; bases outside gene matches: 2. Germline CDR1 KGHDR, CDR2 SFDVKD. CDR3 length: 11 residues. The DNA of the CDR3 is TGTGCCACCAGTGAGGGGACAGGGACTTTCTTT. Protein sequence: CATSEGTGTFF.

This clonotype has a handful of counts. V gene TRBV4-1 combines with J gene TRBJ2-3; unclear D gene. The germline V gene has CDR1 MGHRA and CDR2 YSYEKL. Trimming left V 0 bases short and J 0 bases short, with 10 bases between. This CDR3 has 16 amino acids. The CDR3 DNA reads TGCGCCAGCAGCCAAGAGCTGCGTTCTAGCACAGATACGCAGTATTTT. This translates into CASSQELRSSTDTQYF.

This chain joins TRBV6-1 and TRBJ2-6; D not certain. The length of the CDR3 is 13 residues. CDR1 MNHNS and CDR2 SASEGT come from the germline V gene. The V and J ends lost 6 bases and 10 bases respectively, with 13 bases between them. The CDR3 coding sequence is TGTGCCAGCAGCCATCGCAGACTGAACGTCCTGACTTTC. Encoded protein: CASSHRRLNVLTF.

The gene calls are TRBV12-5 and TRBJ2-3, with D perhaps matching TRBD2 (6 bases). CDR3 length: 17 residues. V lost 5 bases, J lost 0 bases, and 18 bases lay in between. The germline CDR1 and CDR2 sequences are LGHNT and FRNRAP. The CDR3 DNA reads TGTGCTAGTGGTCCCTCCTCTAGCGTATCTAGCACAGATACGCAGTATTTT. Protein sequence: CASGPSSSVSSTDTQYF.

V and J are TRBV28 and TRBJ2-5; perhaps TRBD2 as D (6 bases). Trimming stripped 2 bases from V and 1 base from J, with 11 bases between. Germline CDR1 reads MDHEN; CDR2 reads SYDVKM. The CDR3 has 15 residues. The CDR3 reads CASSLSGGSQETQYF. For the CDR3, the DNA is TGTGCCAGCAGTTTAAGTGGGGGGTCCCAAGAGACCCAGTACTTC.

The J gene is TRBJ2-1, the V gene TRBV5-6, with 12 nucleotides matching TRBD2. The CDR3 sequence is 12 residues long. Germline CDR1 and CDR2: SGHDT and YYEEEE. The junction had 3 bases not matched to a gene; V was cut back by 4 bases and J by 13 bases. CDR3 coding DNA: TGTGCCAGCAGCACCGGACTAGCGGGACAGTTCTTC. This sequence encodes CASSTGLAGQFF.